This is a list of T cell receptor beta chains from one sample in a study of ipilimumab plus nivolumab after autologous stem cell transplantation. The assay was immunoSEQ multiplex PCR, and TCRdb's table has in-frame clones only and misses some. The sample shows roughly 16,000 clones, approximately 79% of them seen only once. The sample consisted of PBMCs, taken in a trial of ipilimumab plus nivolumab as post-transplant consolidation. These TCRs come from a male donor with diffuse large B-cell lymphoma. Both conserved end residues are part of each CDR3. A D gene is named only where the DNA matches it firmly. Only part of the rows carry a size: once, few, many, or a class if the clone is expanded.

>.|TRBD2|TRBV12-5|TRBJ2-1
CASGLVPAGDSNEQFF
TGTGCTAGTGGTTTGGTACCGGCGGGGGACTCCAATGAGCAGTTCTTC
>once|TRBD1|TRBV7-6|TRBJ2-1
CASSSRQGSMNEQFF
TGTGCCAGCAGCTCACGACAGGGGAGTATGAATGAGCAGTTCTTC
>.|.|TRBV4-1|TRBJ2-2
CASSQLEQGAGELFF
TGCGCCAGCAGCCAATTGGAACAGGGAGCCGGGGAGCTGTTTTTT
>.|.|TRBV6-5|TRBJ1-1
CASGYGGTEAFF
TGTGCCAGCGGCTACGGGGGCACTGAAGCTTTCTTT
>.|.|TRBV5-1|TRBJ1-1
CASSLSSPVRAEAFF
TGCGCCAGCAGCTTGTCCTCTCCGGTCCGTGCGGAAGCTTTCTTT
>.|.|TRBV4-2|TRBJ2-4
CASSQGSGGGKNIQYF
TGTGCCAGCAGCCAAGGCTCAGGGGGAGGCAAAAACATTCAGTACTTC
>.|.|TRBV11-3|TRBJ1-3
CASSSLQGSGNTIYF
TGTGCCAGCAGCTCACTCCAGGGTTCTGGAAACACCATATATTTT
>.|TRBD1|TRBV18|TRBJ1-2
CASSRATGVNYGYTF
TGTGCCAGCTCACGCGCAACAGGGGTCAACTATGGCTACACCTTC
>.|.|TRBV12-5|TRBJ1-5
CASGFGGDQPQHF
TGTGCTAGTGGTTTCGGGGGGGATCAGCCCCAGCATTTT
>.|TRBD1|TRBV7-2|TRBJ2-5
CASRSGQGQETQYF
TGTGCCAGCAGATCGGGACAGGGCCAAGAGACCCAGTACTTC
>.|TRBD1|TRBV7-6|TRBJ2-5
CASSTRTGGDQYF
TGTGCCAGCAGCACTCGGACAGGGGGCGACCAGTACTTC
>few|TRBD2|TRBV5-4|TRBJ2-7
CASSLDGGGLHEQYF
TGTGCCAGCAGCTTGGATGGCGGGGGGCTCCACGAGCAGTACTTC
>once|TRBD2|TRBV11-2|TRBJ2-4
CASSPTGGRPIQYF
TGTGCCAGCAGCCCGACGGGGGGGCGCCCCATTCAGTACTTC
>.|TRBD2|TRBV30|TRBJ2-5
CAWTRTSGIMETQYF
TGTGCCTGGACCCGGACTAGCGGGATAATGGAGACCCAGTACTTC
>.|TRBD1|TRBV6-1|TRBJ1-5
CASSYAGQGNQPQHF
TGTGCCAGCTCCTATGCGGGACAGGGGAACCAGCCCCAGCATTTT
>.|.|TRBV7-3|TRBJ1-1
CASSFAQNTEAFF
TGTGCCAGCAGCTTCGCGCAGAACACTGAAGCTTTCTTT
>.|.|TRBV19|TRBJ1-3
CASSIVGGVSGNTIYF
TGTGCCAGTAGTATAGTAGGAGGGGTCTCTGGAAACACCATATATTTT